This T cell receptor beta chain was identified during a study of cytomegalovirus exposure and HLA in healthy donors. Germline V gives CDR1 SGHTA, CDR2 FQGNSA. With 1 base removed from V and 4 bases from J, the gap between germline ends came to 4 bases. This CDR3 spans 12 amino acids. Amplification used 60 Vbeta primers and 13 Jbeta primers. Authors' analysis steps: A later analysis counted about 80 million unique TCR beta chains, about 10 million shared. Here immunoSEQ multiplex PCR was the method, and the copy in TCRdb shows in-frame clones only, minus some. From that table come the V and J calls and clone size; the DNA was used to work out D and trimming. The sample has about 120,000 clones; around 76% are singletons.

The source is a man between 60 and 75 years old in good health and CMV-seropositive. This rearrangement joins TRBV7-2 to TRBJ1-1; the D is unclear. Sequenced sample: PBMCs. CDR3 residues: CASSLVATEAFF. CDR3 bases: TGTGCCAGCAGCTTAGTGGCCACTGAAGCTTTCTTT.